The 18 T cell receptor beta chains listed next were all sequenced from one sample in a study of T cell changes during pregnancy in multiple sclerosis. Sequencing was performed with immunoSEQ multiplex PCR; in TCRdb, only in-frame clones are kept and a portion is missing. The sample lists some 60,000 clones, roughly 95% occurring once. The starting material was CD4+ T cells from peripheral blood mononuclear cells, obtained before pregnancy. The receptor source for this set is a female donor with multiple sclerosis, enrolled in a pregnancy study.

The chain carries TRBV7-2 and TRBJ1-1; perhaps TRBD1 as D (6 bases). Trimming removed 1 base at V and 4 bases at J, with 10 bases between. The CDR3 sequence is 14 residues long. Germline lookup yields CDR1 SGHTA and CDR2 FQGNSA. CDR3 sequence reads: CASSLVQGATEAFF. In DNA form, the CDR3 reads TGTGCCAGCAGCTTAGTACAGGGAGCCACTGAAGCTTTCTTT.

This chain uses TRBV6-5 with TRBJ1-5, with D possibly matching TRBD1 (5 bases). This CDR3 has 12 residues. CDR1 is MNHEY and CDR2 is SVGAGI in the germline V gene. The germline V and J ends were trimmed by 5 bases and 15 bases, with 17 bases remaining between them. The CDR3 loop is CASSEAYGGRHF. The CDR3 coding sequence is TGTGCCAGCAGTGAAGCGTACGGGGGAAGGCATTTT.

This clone was observed a single time. The gene calls are TRBV6-6 and TRBJ2-2; 10 nucleotides match TRBD2. This CDR3 has 16 amino acids. V lost 5 bases to trimming and J lost 4 bases; unmatched junction nucleotides: 7. Per the germline V gene, CDR1 is MNHNY and CDR2 is SVGAGI (reference sequence). The CDR3 loop is CASSGLAGVVTGELFF. CDR3 nucleotide sequence: TGTGCCAGCAGTGGGCTAGCGGGAGTCGTCACCGGGGAGCTGTTTTTT.

This chain links TRBV19 with TRBJ2-3; 9 bases are shared with TRBD2. The V gene end was trimmed by 5 bases and the J gene end by 2 bases; junction bases not matched to a gene: 5. The CDR3 loop spans 15 amino acids. CDR1 is LNHDA, CDR2 SQIVND, per germline (reference sequence). The CDR3 region is CASSRLAGLTDTQYF. The CDR3 nucleotides read TGTGCCAGTAGTCGCCTAGCGGGACTCACAGATACGCAGTATTTT.

The chain couples TRBV30 to TRBJ2-5; weak D call: TRBD2 (5 bases). Germline values: CDR1 GTSNPN, CDR2 SVGIG (reference sequence). The CDR3 covers 14 residues. Trimming took off 2 bases at V and 2 bases at J, with 12 bases between the two ends. CDR3 DNA sequence: TGTGCCTGGAGTCCTACGGGGTGGCAAGAGACCCAGTACTTC. Protein sequence: CAWSPTGWQETQYF.

This chain joins TRBV7-9 and TRBJ1-1; TRBD1 matches at 9 bases. The CDR3 totals 17 residues. Germline V gene data show CDR1 as SEHNR and CDR2 as FQNEAQ (reference sequence). The junction had 17 bases not matched to a gene; V was cut back by 5 bases and J by 7 bases. CDR3: CASSATSGTGLLREAFF. The DNA for the CDR3 is TGTGCCAGCAGCGCAACATCCGGGACAGGGTTACTTCGTGAAGCTTTCTTT.

The V gene is TRBV5-6, the J gene TRBJ2-3; the match to TRBD2 covers 8 bases. The CDR3 covers 16 residues. CDR1 is SGHDT and CDR2 is YYEEEE in the germline V gene. V was pared by 0 bases and J by 2 bases, with 5 bases of the junction left unmatched. The CDR3 region is CASSLVTSGNTDTQYF. The CDR3 DNA is TGTGCCAGCAGCTTGGTTACTAGCGGCAACACAGATACGCAGTATTTT.

The V call is TRBV5-4, the J call TRBJ1-2, with 8 bases matching TRBD1. The CDR3 length is 15 residues. Trimming cost V 4 bases and J 5 bases; bases outside gene matches: 10. CDR1 and CDR2 (germline): SGHNT, YYREEE (reference sequence). The CDR3 protein is CASSLGRTGIYGYTF. DNA of the CDR3: TGTGCCAGCAGCCTGGGCCGGACAGGGATATATGGCTACACCTTC.

V usage is TRBV27 and J usage is TRBJ2-1; 8 bases are shared with TRBD2. V shed 7 bases, J shed 1 base, and the junction held 12 bases outside the gene matches. Germline-derived CDR1 and CDR2 are MNHEY and SMNVEV (reference sequence). The CDR3 consists of 17 residues. CDR3 residues: CASTRQAVAGSYNEQFF. The CDR3 DNA follows: TGTGCCAGCACCCGACAGGCGGTAGCGGGGTCCTACAATGAGCAGTTCTTC.

This chain connects TRBV9 to TRBJ1-1; D is possibly TRBD1 (5 bases). V lost 0 bases and J 7 bases, leaving 7 bases between the germline ends. This CDR3 is 12 amino acids long. Germline loops: CDR1 SGDLS, CDR2 YYNGEE. The CDR3 DNA is TGTGCCAGCAGCGTAGGGGGGGGTGAAGCTTTCTTT. Translated, it gives CASSVGGGEAFF.

This clone was found once. This chain links TRBV9 with TRBJ2-1, with a possible D match to TRBD2 (5 bases). This CDR3 is 15 amino acids long. Germline lookup yields CDR1 SGDLS and CDR2 YYNGEE. The V end lost 0 bases, the J end lost 0 bases, and 7 bases lay between the germline ends. The CDR3: CASSVGGNSYNEQFF. In nucleotides, the CDR3 is TGTGCCAGCAGCGTAGGAGGGAACTCCTACAATGAGCAGTTCTTC.

This chain connects TRBV5-4 to TRBJ2-5; TRBD2 aligns across 7 bases. V gave up 0 bases and J gave up 1 base; unmatched junction bases: 6. CDR1 is SGHNT and CDR2 is YYREEE in the germline V gene (reference sequence). The CDR3 extends over 16 amino acids. The CDR3 loop reads CASSLAAGAIQETQYF. The CDR3 DNA is TGTGCCAGCAGCTTGGCGGCGGGAGCAATCCAAGAGACCCAGTACTTC.

V gene TRBV28 combines with J gene TRBJ2-4; 11 bases fit TRBD2. V was pared by 6 bases and J by 0 bases, with 10 bases of the junction left unmatched. The CDR3 loop spans 18 amino acids. Per germline, CDR1 MDHEN and CDR2 SYDVKM. As DNA, the CDR3 is TGTGCCAGCAGACTCCGTTGGACTAGCGGGCTAGCCAAAAACATTCAGTACTTC. Translating gives CASRLRWTSGLAKNIQYF.

The chain couples TRBV5-8 to TRBJ2-1; D perhaps matches TRBD2 (5 bases). This CDR3 has 15 residues. CDR1 and CDR2 (germline): SGHTS, YDEGEE. V lost 0 bases, J lost 9 bases, and 16 bases lay in between. The CDR3 here is CASSLDGVTGSEQFF. The CDR3 bases are TGTGCCAGCAGCTTGGATGGCGTAACGGGAAGTGAGCAGTTCTTC.

V usage is TRBV28 and J usage is TRBJ2-1; no firm D call. From germline, CDR1 is MDHEN and CDR2 SYDVKM. The V and J ends lost 2 bases and 7 bases respectively, with 12 bases between them. The CDR3 consists of 14 residues. The CDR3 DNA is TGTGCCAGCAGTTTACTCTCACCGGTGAATGAGCAGTTCTTC. Its protein is CASSLLSPVNEQFF.

The V gene is TRBV13, the J gene TRBJ2-7, with 8 bases that match TRBD2. The CDR3 is made up of 16 amino acids. V gave up 2 bases and J gave up 0 bases; unmatched junction bases: 6. Germline assignment: CDR1 PRHDT and CDR2 FYEKMQ (reference sequence). This chain's CDR3 is CASSLTGGPSSYEQYF. CDR3 sequence (DNA): TGTGCCAGCAGCTTAACGGGAGGGCCGAGCTCCTACGAGCAGTACTTC. The full variable domain, rest sourced from reference TRBV13 and TRBJ2-7, is AAGVIQSPRHLIKEKRETATLKCYPIPRHDTVYWYQQGPGQDPQFLISFYEKMQSDKGSIPDRFSAQQFSDYHSELNMSSLELGDSALYFCASSLTGGPSSYEQYFGPGTRLTVT.

The J gene is TRBJ2-1, the V gene TRBV14, with TRBD2 identical over 7 bases. With V trimmed by 0 bases and J by 11 bases, 19 bases remained unmatched. This CDR3 has 18 amino acids. Per the germline V gene, CDR1 is SGHDN and CDR2 is FVKESK. CDR3 region: CASSQDSGSGPTMRKQFF. The CDR3 DNA follows: TGTGCCAGCAGCCAAGATAGCGGTAGCGGGCCTACTATGCGGAAGCAGTTCTTC.

The CDR3 loop is CASSLGRKGEKLFF. In DNA, the CDR3 is TGTGCCAGCAGCTTGGGGCGGAAGGGAGAAAAACTGTTTTTT. The V gene is TRBV7-6, the J gene TRBJ1-4, with D maybe TRBD1 (5 bases). V gave up 3 bases and J gave up 8 bases, with 13 bases separating them. CDR3 length: 14 amino acids. The germline gives CDR1 SGHVS, CDR2 FNYEAQ.